The 28 T cell receptor beta chains presented below share a single source sample, sequenced in a study of T cell responses to AZD1222 COVID-19 vaccine. Profiling relied on immunoSEQ multiplex PCR, and the TCRdb table lists in-frame clones only, not all of them. The sample carries 140,000 to 150,000 clones, 85% to 95% recorded once. The source was peripheral blood, collected after recovery from COVID-19. The receptor set was obtained from an adult who had recovered from COVID-19.

V is TRBV3-1 (or the pseudogene TRBV3-2) and J is TRBJ2-6; possible D gene TRBD2, 6 bases. Germline CDR1 and CDR2: LGHDT and YNNKEL (reference sequence). There are 21 residues in the CDR3. V gave up 1 base and J gave up 0 bases, with 22 bases separating them. CDR3 nucleotide sequence: TGTGCCAGCAGCCAAGTTGCGTTAGGGGTACGGGGGAGCTCTGGGGCCAACGTCCTGACTTTC. This sequence encodes CASSQVALGVRGSSGANVLTF.

The V call is TRBV11-2, the J call TRBJ1-4; D is ambiguous. The germline V gene has CDR1 SGHAT and CDR2 FQNNGV. Trimming took 3 bases from V and 8 from J, leaving 10 bases between them. The CDR3 spans 13 residues. The CDR3: CASSLGRGEKLFF. The DNA for the CDR3 is TGTGCCAGCAGCTTGGGCCGAGGGGAAAAACTGTTTTTT.

This rearrangement joins TRBV6-5 to TRBJ1-2; TRBD1 is a possible D gene (5 bases). CDR3 length: 15 residues. V lost 2 bases, J lost 9 bases, and 19 bases lay in between. Germline V gives CDR1 MNHEY, CDR2 SVGAGI. CDR3 in DNA: TGTGCCAGCAGTTACGGTCCGAATAGGGGCGGTAGCTACACCTTC. Its protein is CASSYGPNRGGSYTF.

This chain uses TRBV28 with TRBJ2-7, with 10 bases aligning to TRBD1. From germline, CDR1 is MDHEN and CDR2 SYDVKM. Unmatched junction bases numbered 6, after V lost 7 bases and J lost 6 bases. The CDR3 loop spans 13 amino acids. CDR3 sequence reads: CASTTGQGSEQYF. CDR3 nucleotide sequence: TGTGCCAGCACTACGGGACAGGGGTCCGAGCAGTACTTC. The entire variable domain, with the rest obtained from reference TRBV28 and TRBJ2-7, is as follows: DVKVTQSSRYLVKRTGEKVFLECVQDMDHENMFWYRQDPGLGLRLIYFSYDVKMKEKGDIPEGYSVSREKKERFSLILESASTNQTSMYLCASTTGQGSEQYFGPGTRLTVT.

The rearrangement uses TRBV7-9 and TRBJ2-7, with D unresolved. There are 11 residues in the CDR3. Germline lookup yields CDR1 SEHNR and CDR2 FQNEAQ (reference sequence). V lost 1 base and J lost 13, with 11 bases in between. The chain's CDR3 is CASSLGSEPYF. DNA for the CDR3: TGTGCCAGCAGCTTAGGATCGGAGCCTTACTTC.

The genes are TRBV7-3 and TRBJ2-3; 14 bases align to TRBD2. The V and J ends lost 2 bases and 1 base, in that order; junction bases with no gene match: 5. The germline V gene encodes CDR1 SGHTA and CDR2 FQGTGA. CDR3 size: 18 residues. For the CDR3, the DNA is TGTGCCAGCAGCTTAGGGACTAGCGGGAGCCATGGCACAGATACGCAGTATTTT. This sequence encodes CASSLGTSGSHGTDTQYF. The full variable domain, rest sourced from reference TRBV7-3 and TRBJ2-3, is GAGVSQTPSNKVTEKGKYVELRCDPISGHTALYWYRQSLGQGPEFLIYFQGTGAADDSGLPNDRFFAVRPEGSVSTLKIQRTERGDSAVYLCASSLGTSGSHGTDTQYFGPGTRLTVL.

J is TRBJ2-5 and V is TRBV7-3; D perhaps matches TRBD1 (6 bases). The V end lost 2 bases, the J end lost 4 bases, and 17 bases lay between the germline ends. The CDR3 sequence is 16 residues long. Germline lookup yields CDR1 SGHTA and CDR2 FQGTGA. Here the CDR3 DNA reads TGTGCCAGCAGCTTAGAGCCCAGGGGTGGGTCAGAGACCCAGTACTTC. It translates to CASSLEPRGGSETQYF.

In DNA, the CDR3 is TGTGCCAGCAGTTCCGGGCCGAGCGGCGAGCAGTACTTC. Residues: CASSSGPSGEQYF. This rearrangement joins TRBV28 to TRBJ2-7; D perhaps matches TRBD2 (5 bases). V was cut by 4 bases and J by 6 bases, with 13 bases left in between. Germline-derived CDR1 and CDR2 are MDHEN and SYDVKM. The CDR3 consists of 13 residues. The whole variable domain, remainder taken from reference TRBV28 and TRBJ2-7, is DVKVTQSSRYLVKRTGEKVFLECVQDMDHENMFWYRQDPGLGLRLIYFSYDVKMKEKGDIPEGYSVSREKKERFSLILESASTNQTSMYLCASSSGPSGEQYFGPGTRLTVT.

The chain uses TRBV5-4 and TRBJ2-5; maybe TRBD1 (6 bases). The CDR3 is made up of 18 amino acids. Germline CDR1 reads SGHNT; CDR2 reads YYREEE (reference sequence). Trimming stripped 4 bases from V and 5 bases from J, with 27 bases between. The CDR3 region has the DNA TGTGCCAGCAGCCTACATGGCCTAGGGACCTTAAGGGGGGAGACCCAGTACTTC. Protein product: CASSLHGLGTLRGETQYF.

The J gene is TRBJ1-1, the V gene TRBV28; possible D gene TRBD1, 6 bases. CDR1 is MDHEN, CDR2 SYDVKM, per germline. The V end lost 3 bases, the J end lost 7 bases, and 15 bases lay between the germline ends. CDR3 length: 14 amino acids. The CDR3 bases are TGTGCCAGCAGTTTTCAGGACACAGGGTATGAAGCTTTCTTT. This translates into CASSFQDTGYEAFF.

This clone showed up many times. V gene TRBV30 combines with J gene TRBJ1-1; D is possibly TRBD1 (5 bases). V was pared by 2 bases and J by 1 base, with 11 bases between. The CDR3 spans 14 residues. CDR1 and CDR2 from the germline V gene are GTSNPN and SVGIG (reference sequence). The CDR3 spells CAWSPSGRNTEAFF. CDR3 coding DNA: TGTGCCTGGAGTCCCTCGGGACGGAACACTGAAGCTTTCTTT.

The CDR3 DNA reads TGTGCCAGCAGTCCCCCCAGGGGGGGATACGAGCAGTACTTC. Encoded protein: CASSPPRGGYEQYF. The J gene is TRBJ2-7, the V gene TRBV28; D may correspond to TRBD1 or TRBD2 (7 bases each). In germline, CDR1 is MDHEN, CDR2 SYDVKM. The CDR3 length is 14 residues. Deletions cut 5 bases from V and 4 bases from J, with 15 bases between.

The chain joins TRBV14 to TRBJ1-1, with 7 bases that match TRBD1. The CDR3 covers 16 residues. Germline CDR1 is SGHDN and CDR2 is FVKESK. The V segment lost 1 base and the J segment 3 bases; nucleotides outside the gene matches: 8. The CDR3 nucleotides read TGTGCCAGCAGCCAAGGCTTGACAGGGAGCCACACTGAAGCTTTCTTT. It translates to CASSQGLTGSHTEAFF.

This chain joins TRBV6-4 and TRBJ2-7; 9 bases are shared with TRBD1. This CDR3 comprises 14 residues. V was clipped by 3 bases and J by 3 bases; unmatched bases: 3. Germline CDR1 is MRHNA and CDR2 is SNTAGT. In DNA form, the CDR3 reads TGTGCCAGCAGTGAGCCGGGACAGGGCTACGAGCAGTACTTC. This translates into CASSEPGQGYEQYF.

The chain couples TRBV19 to TRBJ2-2, with 9 positions matching TRBD2. The germline CDR1 and CDR2 sequences are LNHDA and SQIVND (reference sequence). The CDR3 length is 15 residues. V was pared by 1 base and J by 5 bases, with 2 bases of the junction left unmatched. CDR3: CASSIAAGGTGELFF. CDR3 DNA sequence: TGTGCCAGTAGTATAGCCGCGGGAGGGACCGGGGAGCTGTTTTTT.

This chain connects TRBV5-4 to TRBJ2-3; D is possibly TRBD2 (5 bases). V was clipped by 3 bases and J by 6 bases, with 20 bases between them. Germline CDR1 reads SGHNT; CDR2 reads YYREEE (reference sequence). The CDR3 has 16 amino acids. CDR3 nucleotide sequence: TGTGCCAGCAGCTCCGTTGTCTCGACCCGGAGGGATACGCAGTATTTT. This codes for CASSSVVSTRRDTQYF.

The chain employs TRBV6-4 and TRBJ1-1; D is possibly TRBD1 (6 bases). The CDR3 has 13 residues. Germline V gene data show CDR1 as MRHNA and CDR2 as SNTAGT. Trimming took 6 bases from V and 1 from J, leaving 9 bases between them. In nucleotides, the CDR3 is TGTGCCAGCAGCCAACAGGGGAACACTGAAGCTTTCTTT. Translating gives CASSQQGNTEAFF.

The genes are TRBV12-3 or TRBV12-4 and TRBJ2-7; perhaps TRBD1 as D (6 bases). The CDR3 extends over 12 amino acids. Trimming removed 4 bases at V and 3 bases at J, with 7 bases between. The CDR3 DNA is TGTGCCAGCAGTTCACAGGGCTACGAGCAGTACTTC. Encoded protein: CASSSQGYEQYF.

The J gene is TRBJ1-6, the V gene TRBV5-1, with D possibly matching TRBD1 (6 bases). CDR3 length: 15 amino acids. Between the trimmed V and J ends, which lost 0 bases and 9 bases, there was a span of 13 bases. Germline V CDR1 and CDR2: SGHRS, YFSETQ. The CDR3 DNA sequence: TGCGCCAGCAGCTTGGAACAGGGAAAGGGTTCACCCCTCCACTTT. Translated, it gives CASSLEQGKGSPLHF.

The count of this clone is one. This chain connects TRBV19 to TRBJ2-5; D is unresolved. The CDR3 loop spans 11 amino acids. Germline V gene lookup returns CDR1 LNHDA and CDR2 SQIVND (reference sequence). Trimming cost V 6 bases and J 0 bases, with 2 bases left between them. The CDR3 region has the DNA TGTGCCAGTAGGGACCAAGAGACCCAGTACTTC. Translated, it gives CASRDQETQYF.

The J gene is TRBJ2-1, the V gene TRBV19; D unclear. V was shortened by 3 bases and J by 0 bases, with 9 bases between the two germline ends. CDR3 size: 15 residues. Germline V lookup: CDR1 LNHDA, CDR2 SQIVND (reference sequence). Here the CDR3 DNA reads TGTGCCAGTAGTATCGACGGTAGCTCCTACAATGAGCAGTTCTTC. This sequence encodes CASSIDGSSYNEQFF.

J is TRBJ1-2 and V is TRBV30, with D hard to call. V dropped 1 base and J dropped 1 base, with 7 bases sitting between them. The CDR3 runs to 13 residues. The germline gives CDR1 GTSNPN, CDR2 SVGIG (reference sequence). CDR3 amino acids: CAWSDGVNYGYTF. CDR3 bases: TGTGCCTGGAGTGACGGGGTTAACTATGGCTACACCTTC.

This sequence joins TRBV30 and TRBJ1-6; D gene ambiguous. Germline assignment: CDR1 GTSNPN and CDR2 SVGIG (reference sequence). V gave up 0 bases and J gave up 1 base, with 4 bases separating them. The CDR3 runs 14 residues. CDR3 nucleotides: TGTGCCTGGAGTGTTGGATCCTATAATTCACCCCTCCACTTT. Translation gives CAWSVGSYNSPLHF.

The rearrangement uses TRBV9 and TRBJ2-2; tentative D call: TRBD2 (5 bases). The CDR3 runs to 18 residues. V lost 0 bases and J lost 9, with 24 bases in between. Per germline, CDR1 SGDLS and CDR2 YYNGEE. The CDR3 DNA reads TGTGCCAGCAGCGTAGCGGGGTACCTTAACACCGGGGATAGGGAGCTGTTTTTT. Protein product: CASSVAGYLNTGDRELFF.

The chain carries TRBV19 and TRBJ2-7; TRBD2 might be the D (7 bases). Between the trimmed V and J ends, which lost 11 bases and 1 base, there was a span of 21 bases. Germline V gene sequence: CDR1 LNHDA, CDR2 SQIVND (reference sequence). The CDR3 covers 15 residues. CDR3 in amino acids: CAPRGGGLLSYEQYF. In nucleotides, the CDR3 is TGTGCCCCTCGAGGGGGGGGCCTCCTTTCCTACGAGCAGTACTTC.

The V and J genes are TRBV9 and TRBJ2-7, with 10 bases matching TRBD2. V was clipped by 2 bases and J by 3 bases; unmatched bases: 5. CDR3 size: 15 residues. The germline CDR1 and CDR2 sequences are SGDLS and YYNGEE. CDR3 sequence (DNA): TGTGCCAGCAGCGTGGGCGGACTAGCGGACTACGAGCAGTACTTC. Encoded protein: CASSVGGLADYEQYF.

This chain links TRBV6-5 with TRBJ2-7; weak D call: TRBD2 (5 bases). CDR1 MNHEY and CDR2 SVGAGI come from the germline V gene. The CDR3 sequence is 13 residues long. The ends were cut back, 7 bases at V and 2 bases at J, with 12 bases in the middle. CDR3 loop: CASKPRGTYEQYF. The CDR3 DNA follows: TGTGCCAGCAAGCCCCGGGGTACCTACGAGCAGTACTTC.

This chain links TRBV28 with TRBJ2-5; 9 nucleotides line up with TRBD1. The CDR3 runs to 15 residues. V was pared by 8 bases and J by 2 bases, with 9 bases of the junction left unmatched. The germline V gene has CDR1 MDHEN and CDR2 SYDVKM. The CDR3 DNA is TGTGCCAGCTCGTCTGGGACAGGGCCACAAGAGACCCAGTACTTC. This encodes CASSSGTGPQETQYF.